This entry concerns a single T cell receptor beta chain. No antigen is known for it. The source of the sample is a study of vaccination effects on CD4 cells after COVID-19. At the level of the study: Participants were given two doses of BNT162b2 or mRNA-1273 vaccine.

An approximately ten-day culture period preceded the isolation of CD4+ T cells. On day 3 and again on day 7, half the medium was replaced with IL-2 medium. Using immunoSEQ multiplex PCR, the repertoire was profiled, and TCRdb retains in-frame clones only, with some absent. This table holds some 30,000 clones, 70% to 80% found once. Study-wide findings and caveats: Long after vaccination, the clones induced by infection and by vaccine shrank markedly in size.

This sequence originates from a human donor who received a COVID-19 vaccine. Here the sequenced sample was CD4+ T cells from PBMCs cultured without peptide, taken before COVID-19 vaccination.

CDR3 amino acids: CASSRQGETQYF. The CDR3 DNA is TGTGCCAGCAGCCGACAGGGGGAGACCCAGTACTTC. The chain combines TRBV11-3 with TRBJ2-5; 8 bases map to TRBD1. The length of the CDR3 is 12 residues. The trim removed 5 bases at V and 5 bases at J, leaving 1 base unmatched. Per the germline V gene, CDR1 is SGHNT and CDR2 is YENEEA.